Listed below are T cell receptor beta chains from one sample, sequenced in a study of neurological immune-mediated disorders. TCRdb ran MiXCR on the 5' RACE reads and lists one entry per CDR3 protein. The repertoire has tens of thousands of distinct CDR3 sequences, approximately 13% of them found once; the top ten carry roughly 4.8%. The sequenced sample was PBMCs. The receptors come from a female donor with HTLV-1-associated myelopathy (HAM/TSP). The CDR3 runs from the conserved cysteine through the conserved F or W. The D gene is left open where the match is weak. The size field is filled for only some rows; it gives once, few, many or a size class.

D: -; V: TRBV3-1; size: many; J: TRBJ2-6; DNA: TGTGCCAGCAGCCGAGGTTATCGGGACTCTGGGGCCAACGTCCTGACTTTC; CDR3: CASSRGYRDSGANVLTF
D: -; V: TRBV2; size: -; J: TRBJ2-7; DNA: TGTGCCAGCAAGACAACGAATGAGTACGAGCAGTACTTC; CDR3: CASKTTNEYEQYF
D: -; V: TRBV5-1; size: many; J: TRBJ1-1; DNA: TGCGCCAGCAGCCAGGTCATGAACACTGAAGCTTTCTTT; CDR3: CASSQVMNTEAFF
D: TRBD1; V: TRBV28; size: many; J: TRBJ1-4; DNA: TGTGCCAGCAGTACGGGACAGGGTTTTAGAAAACTGTTTTTT; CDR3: CASSTGQGFRKLFF
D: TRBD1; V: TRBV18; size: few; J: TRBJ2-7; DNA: TGTGCCAGCTCACCACGGACAGGGAGTGAGCAGTACTTC; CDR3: CASSPRTGSEQYF
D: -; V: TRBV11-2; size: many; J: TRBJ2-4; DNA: TGTGCCAGCAGCCCGGATATAGCCAAAAACATTCAGTACTTC; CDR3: CASSPDIAKNIQYF
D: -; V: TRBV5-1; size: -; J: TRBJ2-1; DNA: TGCGCCAGCAGCTTAGGAAGGGCGACCCTTGGCAATGAGCAGTTCTTC; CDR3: CASSLGRATLGNEQFF
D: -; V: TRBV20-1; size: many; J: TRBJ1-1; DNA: TGCAGTGCTAGTGAGGGAAGTGTGAACACTGAAGCTTTCTTT; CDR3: CSASEGSVNTEAFF
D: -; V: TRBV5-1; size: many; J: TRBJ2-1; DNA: TGCGCCAGCAGCTTGTCCTCGGGGTTTGCCAATGAGCAGTTCTTC; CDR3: CASSLSSGFANEQFF
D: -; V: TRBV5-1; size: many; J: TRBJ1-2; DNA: TGCGCCAGCAGAGGGCAGAACTATGGCTACACCTTC; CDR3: CASRGQNYGYTF
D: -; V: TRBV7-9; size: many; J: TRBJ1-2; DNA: TGTGCCAGCAGCCCGGACAGTGAGACGAGTGGCTACACCTTC; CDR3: CASSPDSETSGYTF
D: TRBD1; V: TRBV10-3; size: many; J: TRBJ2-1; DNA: TGTGCCATCAGTTGGACAGGGAATGAGCAGTTCTTC; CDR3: CAISWTGNEQFF
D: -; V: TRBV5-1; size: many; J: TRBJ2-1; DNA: TGCGCCAGCAGCTTGGGTCCCTCTAGGAATAGCGCTCCGGGTGAGCAGTTCTTC; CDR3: CASSLGPSRNSAPGEQFF
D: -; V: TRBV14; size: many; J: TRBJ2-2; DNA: TGTGCCAGCAGCCAAGATCGGCAGTTCACCGGGGAGCTGTTTTTT; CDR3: CASSQDRQFTGELFF
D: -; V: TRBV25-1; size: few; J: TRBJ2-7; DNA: TGTGCCAGCAGTGAAACTTCAGGACCGTTCTCCTACGAGCAGTACTTC; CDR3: CASSETSGPFSYEQYF
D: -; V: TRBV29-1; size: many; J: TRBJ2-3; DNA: TGCAGCGTTGAAGATTATCATTCGTGGGACCCAAGGGGAACAGATACGCAGTATTTT; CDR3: CSVEDYHSWDPRGTDTQYF
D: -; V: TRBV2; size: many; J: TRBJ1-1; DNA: TGTGCCAGCAGCGCGACCGGGTCTCGGGACACTGAAGCTTTCTTT; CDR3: CASSATGSRDTEAFF
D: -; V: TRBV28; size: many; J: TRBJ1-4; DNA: TGTGCCAGCAGTCCCGGTGGGGGAATTAATGAAAAACTGTTTTTT; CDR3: CASSPGGGINEKLFF
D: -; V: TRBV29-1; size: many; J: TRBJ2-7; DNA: TGCAGCGCCCGGACAAAGCCTTACGAGCAGTACTTC; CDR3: CSARTKPYEQYF
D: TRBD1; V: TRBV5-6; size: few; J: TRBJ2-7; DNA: TGTGCCAGCAGCTACGGGACAGGGCATTACGAGCAGTACTTC; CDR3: CASSYGTGHYEQYF
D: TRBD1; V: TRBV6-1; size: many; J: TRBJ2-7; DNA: TGTGCCAGCAGTGAAACCGGGACAGGATCCTACGAGCAGTACTTC; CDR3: CASSETGTGSYEQYF
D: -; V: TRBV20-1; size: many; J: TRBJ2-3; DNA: TGCAGTGCCCAGGGACCTACCAACACAGATACGCAGTATTTT; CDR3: CSAQGPTNTDTQYF
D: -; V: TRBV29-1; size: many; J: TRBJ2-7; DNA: TGCAGCGTCGGGGCTACAGCCTACGAGCAGTACTTC; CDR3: CSVGATAYEQYF
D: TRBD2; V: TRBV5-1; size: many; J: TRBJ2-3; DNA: TGCGCCAGCAGCCTCCGGGGGGGGGGCACAGATACGCAGTATTTT; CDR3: CASSLRGGGTDTQYF
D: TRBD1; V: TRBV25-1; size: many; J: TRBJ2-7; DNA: TGTGCCAGCAGTGGGTCGACATGGGACAGGGGCTACGAGCAGTACTTC; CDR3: CASSGSTWDRGYEQYF
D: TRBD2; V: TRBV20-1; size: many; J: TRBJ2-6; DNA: TGCAGTGCCCCGACTAGCGGAATCTCTGGGGCCAACGTCCTGACTTTC; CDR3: CSAPTSGISGANVLTF
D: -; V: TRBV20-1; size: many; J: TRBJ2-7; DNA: TGCAGTGCTAGCGGGGCCCAACGGAGGTACGAGCAGTACTTC; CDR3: CSASGAQRRYEQYF
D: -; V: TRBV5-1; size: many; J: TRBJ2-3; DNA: TGCGCCAGCAGCTGGATCAGCACAGATACGCAGTATTTT; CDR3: CASSWISTDTQYF
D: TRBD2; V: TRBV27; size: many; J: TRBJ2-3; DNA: TGTGCCAGCAAACTAAGTGGAGCGGGGGGGTACACACCATTCACAGATACGCAGTATTTT; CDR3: CASKLSGAGGYTPFTDTQYF
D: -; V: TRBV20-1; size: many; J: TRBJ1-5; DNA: TGCAGCGGCTCTTCAGGGTTGGGCAATCAGCCCCAGCATTTT; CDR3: CSGSSGLGNQPQHF
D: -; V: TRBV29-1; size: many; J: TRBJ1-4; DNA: TGCAGCGTTGGGCCCGCGGGAGGTGAAAAACTGTTTTTT; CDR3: CSVGPAGGEKLFF
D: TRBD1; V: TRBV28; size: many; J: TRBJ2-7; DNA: TGTGCCAGCAGTTTATGGGACAGGGGGGGAACCTACGAGCAGTACTTC; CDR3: CASSLWDRGGTYEQYF
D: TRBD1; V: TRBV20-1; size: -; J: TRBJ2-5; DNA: TGCAGTGCTAGAGGACAGGGGGGTCAAGAGACCCAGTACTTC; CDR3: CSARGQGGQETQYF
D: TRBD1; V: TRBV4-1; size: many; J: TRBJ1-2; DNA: TGCGCCAGCAGCCAGACGGGACAGGGAACGAACTATGGCTACACCTTC; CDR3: CASSQTGQGTNYGYTF
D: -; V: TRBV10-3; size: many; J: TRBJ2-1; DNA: TGTGCCATCAGTGAGGGGTCGACCACCAGTGCGTTCTTC; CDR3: CAISEGSTTSAFF
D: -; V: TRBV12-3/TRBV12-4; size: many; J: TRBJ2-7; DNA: TGTGCCAGCAGCCCAGGGGAGGTTGGCGAGCAGTACTTC; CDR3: CASSPGEVGEQYF
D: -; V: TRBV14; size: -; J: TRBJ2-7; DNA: TGTGCCAGCAGCTTCCCCAATAGTCGACACGTCTACGAGCAGTACTTC; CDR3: CASSFPNSRHVYEQYF
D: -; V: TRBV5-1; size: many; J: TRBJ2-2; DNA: TGCGCCAGCAGCTTGGGGCAGAGCAGGGCGAACACCGGGGAGCTGTTTTTT; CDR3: CASSLGQSRANTGELFF
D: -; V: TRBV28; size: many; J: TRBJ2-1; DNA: TGTGCCAGCAGAGCGTCCGGGGTGATCTCCTACAATGAGCAGTTCTTC; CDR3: CASRASGVISYNEQFF
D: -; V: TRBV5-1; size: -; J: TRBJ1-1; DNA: TGCGCCAGCAGGTGGTCCGGAGCCACTGAAGCTTTCTTT; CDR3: CASRWSGATEAFF
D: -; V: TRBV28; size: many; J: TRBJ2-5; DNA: TGTGCCAGCAGTACCTCAAGTCCACGGAAAGGAGACTTC; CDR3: CASSTSSPRKGDF
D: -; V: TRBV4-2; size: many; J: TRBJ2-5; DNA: TGTGCCAGCAGCCAAGGTCAGGTGGGGAAGGAGACCCAGTACTTC; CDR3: CASSQGQVGKETQYF
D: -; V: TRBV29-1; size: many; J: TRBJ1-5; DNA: TGCAGCGTGTGGGAGAGCATTCACAATCAGCCCCAGCATTTT; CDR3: CSVWESIHNQPQHF
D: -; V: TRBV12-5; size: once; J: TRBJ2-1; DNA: TGTGCTAGTGGTCCTCCATCGGGTCAGCTTGAGCAGTTCTTC; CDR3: CASGPPSGQLEQFF
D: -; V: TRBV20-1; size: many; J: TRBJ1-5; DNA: TGCAGTGCTATGGATGAGGGCCAGCCCCAGCATTTT; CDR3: CSAMDEGQPQHF
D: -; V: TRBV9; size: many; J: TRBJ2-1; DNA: TGTGCCAGCAGCGTAGAAGGGGGAACTAAGTTCTTC; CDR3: CASSVEGGTKFF
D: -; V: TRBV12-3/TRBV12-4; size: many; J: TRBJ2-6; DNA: TGTGCCAGCAGGCCAAGCGACAGCTCTGGGGCCAACGTCCTGACTTTC; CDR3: CASRPSDSSGANVLTF
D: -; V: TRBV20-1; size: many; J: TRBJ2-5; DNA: TGCAGTGCTACCAGAAGCAGGCCCACAGGAGAGACCCAGTACTTC; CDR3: CSATRSRPTGETQYF
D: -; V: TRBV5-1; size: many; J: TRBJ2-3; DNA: TGCGCCAGCAGCCCCACCGACCACACAGATACGCAGTATTTT; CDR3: CASSPTDHTDTQYF
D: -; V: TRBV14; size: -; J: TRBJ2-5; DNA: TGTGCCAGCAGCCGGGGAGGTAAAGAGACCCAGTACTTC; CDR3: CASSRGGKETQYF
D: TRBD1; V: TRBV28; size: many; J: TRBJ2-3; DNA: TGTGCCAGCAGTCCCACCGGGACAGGGGGCTCCTTCATCCCGGATACGCAGTATTTT; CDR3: CASSPTGTGGSFIPDTQYF
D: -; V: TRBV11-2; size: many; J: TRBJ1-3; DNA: TGTGCCAGCAGCTCAGGAGACACCATATATTTT; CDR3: CASSSGDTIYF
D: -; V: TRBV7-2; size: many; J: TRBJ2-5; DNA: TGTGCCAGCAGGGAGGGTGGAGAGACCCAGTACTTC; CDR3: CASREGGETQYF
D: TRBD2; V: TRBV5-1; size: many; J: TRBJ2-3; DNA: TGCGCCAGCAGCTCCCCCTTGGGACTAGCGGGGGGGGCAGATACGCAGTATTTT; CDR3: CASSSPLGLAGGADTQYF
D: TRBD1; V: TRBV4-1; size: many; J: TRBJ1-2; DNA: TGCGCCAGCAGCCATGGACAGGGGGATGGCTACACCTTC; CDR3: CASSHGQGDGYTF
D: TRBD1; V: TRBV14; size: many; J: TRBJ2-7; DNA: TGTGCCAGCAGCCGCATACCGAAACCGACAGGGGTCCCCTACGAGCAGTACTTC; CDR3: CASSRIPKPTGVPYEQYF
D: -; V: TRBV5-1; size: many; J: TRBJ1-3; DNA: TGCGCCAGCAGCTTATCGAGCTCTGGAAACACCATATATTTT; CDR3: CASSLSSSGNTIYF
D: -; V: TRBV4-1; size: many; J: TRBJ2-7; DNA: TGCGCCAGCAGCCACTACGGACAGAGCTCCTACGAGCAGTACTTC; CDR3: CASSHYGQSSYEQYF
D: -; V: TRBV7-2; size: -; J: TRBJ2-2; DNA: TGTGCCAGCAGCCTTAGACGGACAGATCTGTCCGGGGAGCTGTTTTTT; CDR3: CASSLRRTDLSGELFF